The sequence of this T cell receptor (beta chain) was determined in a study of blood T cell repertoires in COVID-19 (dated by TCRdb to 2019 to 2021). Concerning the study at large: Samples from collaborators originated in the United States, Italy and Spain and spanned both the acute and convalescent phases of COVID-19. Where available, HLA class I and class II types were taken from metadata supplied by the sample provider and were not determined by assay-based typing. The prospective study material was composed of cDNA or gDNA derived from T cells, B-cell-depleted T cells, or PBMCs. The repertoires were made available in a free public database intended to serve as a resource for research on the immune response to SARS-CoV-2. Nearly every sample came with metadata listing a de-identified subject ID, COVID-19 status, age in years and sex. Samples were obtained from the ongoing ImmuneRACE study (first 160 participants) and from 1,254 subjects provided by 6 global collaborators. The dataset comprised deeply sampled blood TCRbeta repertoires from subjects exposed to, actively infected with, or recovered from COVID-19. Broad study findings and their caveats: The quantity of clinical and demographic metadata differed by source and by participant and was supplied without curation.

Trimming takes 3 bases from V and 1 base from J, and the germline ends sit 13 bases apart. The germline V gene (reference sequence) specifies LNHDA as CDR1 and SQIVND as CDR2. The CDR3 measures 16 amino acids from cysteine to phenylalanine. The kept DNA is CDR3 alone, 48 bases in frame from the first base. A second Seattle source provided samples from volunteer blood donors who had recovered from COVID-19. Each collaborating institution followed its own protocols to collect whole blood in K2EDTA tubes. Collaborator samples were shipped for TCRbeta analysis as frozen whole blood, isolated PBMCs, or DNA extracted from either sample type. TCRbeta CDR3 regions were amplified from genomic DNA by means of the immunoSEQ Assay, a bias-controlled multiplex PCR. Concerning the study's data processing: The number of nucleated cells in each sample was estimated by amplification of reference gene primers within the assay. To quantify the absolute abundance of each unique TCRbeta CDR3 rearrangement, sequence reads were collapsed and filtered. For each sample, productive Simpson clonality was calculated as the square root of Simpson's diversity index across productive rearrangements. Drawn from immuneACCESS, this table holds only the in-frame rearrangements with V and J called that TCRdb kept. Clones are partly lost; checked studies trace under half to an unresolved V gene and leave the rest unexplained. V and J calls and clone size are those listed in that table; D and trimming were worked out from the DNA. This sample has 130,000 to 150,000 clones in its table, and about 80% of those were observed once. Of the sample, around 3.4% falls within the top ten clones.

About this clone itself: Its antigen is unknown. Qualities for individual bases were not recorded, and no much larger clone is one base off.

Specimen: peripheral blood. The TCR sequence derives from a man between 65 and 80 years old who had recovered from COVID-19. The chain is encoded by TRBV19 joined to TRBJ1-5; matching of 5 bases hints at TRBD1 as the D gene. The base sequence is TGTGCCAGTAGTATGCGGCGGCAGGGCAGCAATCAGCCCCAGCATTTT. Translated, this is CASSMRRQGSNQPQHF.